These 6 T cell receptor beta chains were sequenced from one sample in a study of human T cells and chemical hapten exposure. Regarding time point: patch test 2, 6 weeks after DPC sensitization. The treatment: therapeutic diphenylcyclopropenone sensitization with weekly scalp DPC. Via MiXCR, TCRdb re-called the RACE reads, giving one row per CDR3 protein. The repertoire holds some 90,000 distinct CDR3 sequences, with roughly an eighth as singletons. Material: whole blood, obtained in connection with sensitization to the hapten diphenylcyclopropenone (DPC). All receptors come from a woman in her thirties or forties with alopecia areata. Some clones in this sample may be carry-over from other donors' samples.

In DNA form, the CDR3 reads TGTGCCAGCAGCATCCGTAGGGCCCCAGAGACCCAGTACTTC. Amino acid sequence: CASSIRRAPETQYF. The chain links TRBV7-8 to TRBJ2-5, with D hard to call. Per germline, CDR1 SGHVS and CDR2 FQNEAQ. The CDR3 has 14 residues. V lost 5 bases and J lost 4, with 14 bases in between.

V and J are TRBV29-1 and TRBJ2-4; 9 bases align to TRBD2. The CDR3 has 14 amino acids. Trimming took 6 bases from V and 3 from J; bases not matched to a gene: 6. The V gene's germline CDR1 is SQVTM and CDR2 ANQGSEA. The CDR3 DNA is TGCAGCGTCAGCATAGCGGGAGTCAAAAACATTCAGTACTTC. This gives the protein CSVSIAGVKNIQYF.

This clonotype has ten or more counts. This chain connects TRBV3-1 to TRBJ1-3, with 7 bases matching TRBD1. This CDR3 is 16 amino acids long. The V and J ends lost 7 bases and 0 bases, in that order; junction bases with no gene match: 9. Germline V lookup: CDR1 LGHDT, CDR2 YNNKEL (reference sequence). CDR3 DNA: TGTGCCAGCAATGGGGACAGAACATCCTCTGGAAACACCATATATTTT. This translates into CASNGDRTSSGNTIYF.

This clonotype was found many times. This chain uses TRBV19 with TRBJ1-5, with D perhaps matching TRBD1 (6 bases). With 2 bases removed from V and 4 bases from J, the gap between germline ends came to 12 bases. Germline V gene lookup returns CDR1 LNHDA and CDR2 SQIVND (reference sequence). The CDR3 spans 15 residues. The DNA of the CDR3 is TGTGCCAGTAGTATAACGGGACACAAAAATCAGCCCCAGCATTTT. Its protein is CASSITGHKNQPQHF.

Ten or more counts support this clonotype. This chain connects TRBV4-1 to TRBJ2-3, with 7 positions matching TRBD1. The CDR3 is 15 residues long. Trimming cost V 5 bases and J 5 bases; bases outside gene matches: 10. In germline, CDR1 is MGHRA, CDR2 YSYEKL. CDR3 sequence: CASSMTGQDEDTQYF. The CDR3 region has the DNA TGCGCCAGCAGCATGACCGGACAGGACGAAGATACGCAGTATTTT.

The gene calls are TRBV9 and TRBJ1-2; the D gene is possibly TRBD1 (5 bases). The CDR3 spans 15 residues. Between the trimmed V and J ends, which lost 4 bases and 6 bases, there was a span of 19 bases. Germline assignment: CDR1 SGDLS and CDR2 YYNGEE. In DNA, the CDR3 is TGTGCCAGCAGCTTGGGACGGCGACCGGGCGATGGCTACACCTTC. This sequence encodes CASSLGRRPGDGYTF.